Sequencing of this T cell receptor (beta chain) was carried out in a study of blood T cells in healthy people across ages. Trimming removed 3 bases at V and 4 bases at J, with 14 bases between. The length of the CDR3 is 14 residues. CDR1 and CDR2 from the germline V gene are DFQATT and SNEGSKA (reference sequence). With each sample, at least 5 micrograms of total RNA were extracted. This clonotype turned up a few times. Antigen specificity is unknown. With a J-beta primer mix and a sample-barcoded 5' primer, a second PCR ran roughly 7 to 11 cycles. A 12-random-nucleotide template-switch adaptor tagged each cDNA molecule. TCRdb used MiXCR to reprocess the 5' RACE reads, holding one entry per CDR3 protein. Counted here are almost 1 million distinct CDR3 sequences, roughly 50% occurring once; the ten biggest clones make up about a fifth. Study-level findings and limits: Using unsorted PBMCs precluded a conclusive naive versus antigen-experienced comparison.

This chain uses TRBV20-1 with TRBJ2-3; D gene unclear. The specimen sequenced was blood. This receptor was obtained from a woman aged 60-75 years in good health. The CDR3 DNA reads as TGCAGTGCTAGCCCCGACTCGGGTCCAGATACGCAGTATTTT. Its translation: CSASPDSGPDTQYF.